The clone carrying this TCR beta chain has just a few counts. The antigen is unknown. With V trimmed by 2 bases and J by 5 bases, 7 bases remained unmatched. Germline V gives CDR1 SGHRS, CDR2 YFSETQ. The CDR3 contains 15 residues. Preparation of TCR beta libraries was done by quantitative 5'-RACE with molecular barcodes. From the 5' RACE reads, TCRdb called clonotypes with MiXCR, one entry per CDR3 protein. The sample holds over 450,000 distinct CDR3 sequences, roughly 13% seen once. The data were obtained in a study of CD8 T cells in ankylosing spondylitis. Whole-study findings and limits: Within ankylosing spondylitis blood, a TCR beta motif made up of seven to nine highly homologous variants appeared to be characteristic. Clones linked to disease were reported to show significant enrichment in matched ankylosing spondylitis synovial fluid. With a CD8+ phenotype, disease-linked clones were relatively rare in peripheral blood. Before this, some motif variants had been reported in reactive arthritis synovial fluid and blood.

Sequenced sample: blood, either unsorted or a sorted T cell fraction (not recorded which). J is TRBJ2-7 and V is TRBV5-1; 10 bases match TRBD1. The TCR comes from a male donor with ankylosing spondylitis. CDR3 loop: CASSFSGTGVNEQYF. CDR3 DNA sequence: TGCGCCAGCAGCTTTTCCGGGACAGGGGTCAACGAGCAGTACTTC.